Below, 13 T cell receptor beta chains from the same sample are listed, as sequenced in a study of blood T cell repertoires in COVID-19 (dated by TCRdb to 2020 to 2021). The method was the immunoSEQ multiplex PCR assay. This is the immuneACCESS table as TCRdb keeps it, with only in-frame sequences that have V and J called. A part of the clones is gone; compared with another copy, unresolved V genes explain less than half, and the rest is unexplained. The sample profile shows 150,000 to 200,000 clones; 80% to 85% of them were found once. The leading ten clones occupy about 2.7% of the sample. The sample consisted of peripheral blood. The receptors stem from a human donor with acute or convalescent COVID-19. The donor label of this sample is uncertain.

The chain carries TRBV19 and TRBJ1-4; tentative D call: TRBD1 (5 bases). Germline CDR1 LNHDA, CDR2 SQIVND (reference sequence). V lost 11 bases and J lost 7, with 23 bases in between. This CDR3 contains 15 residues. The CDR3 nucleotides read TGTGCCTCCAGGGCGAAAAGGGGAATAGGTGAAAAACTGTTTTTT. Its translation is CASRAKRGIGEKLFF. Filled out from reference TRBV19 and TRBJ1-4, the complete variable domain reads DGGITQSPKYLFRKEGQNVTLSCEQNLNHDAMYWYRQDPGQGLRLIYYSQIVNDFQKGDIAEGYSVSREKKESFPLTVTSAQKNPTAFYLCASRAKRGIGEKLFFGSGTQLSVL.

The chain uses TRBV19 and TRBJ2-5; TRBD1 matches at 10 bases. V lost 10 bases and J lost 4; bases outside the gene matches: 6. In germline, CDR1 is LNHDA, CDR2 SQIVND (reference sequence). CDR3 length equals 13 residues. CDR3 residues: CAIRDRGTETQYF. CDR3 DNA sequence: TGTGCCATCCGGGACAGGGGTACAGAGACCCAGTACTTC.

This sequence joins TRBV14 and TRBJ1-2; unclear D gene. The V gene lost 0 bases and the J gene lost 0 bases, with 8 bases spanning the gap. Germline lookup yields CDR1 SGHDN and CDR2 FVKESK. CDR3 size: 15 residues. Written as DNA, the CDR3 is TGTGCCAGCAGCCAAGAAGCGCGTCCTAACTATGGCTACACCTTC. Its translation is CASSQEARPNYGYTF.

The rearrangement joins TRBV6-2 or TRBV6-3 to TRBJ2-3, with 7 bases lining up with TRBD2. Germline loops: CDR1 MNHEY, CDR2 SVGEGT. Trimming removed 4 bases from V and 0 bases from J; junction bases left unmatched: 7. CDR3 length equals 16 residues. Written as DNA, the CDR3 is TGTGCCAGCAGTTCCCCAAGCGGGACTAGCACAGATACGCAGTATTTT. Residues: CASSSPSGTSTDTQYF.

This chain connects TRBV11-2 to TRBJ1-1; the D is unclear. The CDR3 extends over 14 amino acids. In germline, CDR1 is SGHAT, CDR2 FQNNGV. The V and J ends lost 3 bases and 0 bases respectively, with 8 bases between them. The DNA for the CDR3 is TGTGCCAGCAGCTTGAACAGTCTGAACACTGAAGCTTTCTTT. Translating gives CASSLNSLNTEAFF. Drawing the rest from reference TRBV11-2 and TRBJ1-1, the complete variable domain is EAGVAQSPRYKIIEKRQSVAFWCNPISGHATLYWYQQILGQGPKLLIQFQNNGVVDDSQLPKDRFSAERLKGVDSTLKIQPAKLEDSAVYLCASSLNSLNTEAFFGQGTRLTVV.

The genes are TRBV11-2 and TRBJ1-1, with D tentatively TRBD1 (6 bases). Germline V CDR1 and CDR2: SGHAT, FQNNGV. The CDR3 is made up of 13 amino acids. The V end lost 1 base, the J end lost 5 bases, and 8 bases lay between the germline ends. CDR3 loop: CASSLAGVTEAFF. The CDR3 coding sequence is TGTGCCAGCAGCTTAGCAGGGGTGACTGAAGCTTTCTTT. The full variable domain, rest sourced from reference TRBV11-2 and TRBJ1-1, is EAGVAQSPRYKIIEKRQSVAFWCNPISGHATLYWYQQILGQGPKLLIQFQNNGVVDDSQLPKDRFSAERLKGVDSTLKIQPAKLEDSAVYLCASSLAGVTEAFFGQGTRLTVV.

This clone was detected once. V gene TRBV6-1 combines with J gene TRBJ1-1; D perhaps matches TRBD1 (5 bases). The CDR3 extends over 13 amino acids. V shed 2 bases and J shed 6 bases, with 10 bases lying between them. Germline assignment: CDR1 MNHNS and CDR2 SASEGT. CDR3 nucleotide sequence: TGTGCCAGCAGTGAAAGCAGGGTCGCTGAAGCTTTCTTT. Its protein product is CASSESRVAEAFF.

The V and J genes are TRBV19 and TRBJ1-3; D is unresolved. Germline V gene sequence: CDR1 LNHDA, CDR2 SQIVND (reference sequence). The CDR3 is 15 amino acids. V lost 5 bases and J lost 5, with 16 bases in between. The CDR3 DNA is TGTGCCAGTAGTGACTACTTACTTGTACGAAACACCATATATTTT. This sequence encodes CASSDYLLVRNTIYF.

This chain links TRBV6-6 with TRBJ1-1, with TRBD1 as a possible D gene (5 bases). The ends were cut back, 6 bases at V and 1 base at J, with 12 bases in the middle. The CDR3 totals 14 residues. From germline, CDR1 is MNHNY and CDR2 SVGAGI (reference sequence). CDR3 nucleotides: TGTGCCAGCAGCACCCGAACAGGGAACACTGAAGCTTTCTTT. It is translated as CASSTRTGNTEAFF.

This chain joins TRBV18 and TRBJ2-7, with 7 bases fitting TRBD1. This CDR3 contains 12 residues. The V gene's germline CDR1 is KGHSH and CDR2 LQKENI. V was pared by 6 bases and J by 12 bases, with 11 bases of the junction left unmatched. CDR3 in DNA: TGTGCCAGCTCCTCAGGGGGAGAAGCGTGGTACTTC. Residues: CASSSGGEAWYF.

This rearrangement joins TRBV5-1 to TRBJ1-5, with 7 nucleotides matching TRBD1. CDR1 is SGHRS, CDR2 YFSETQ, per germline. With V trimmed by 3 bases and J by 6 bases, 9 bases remained unmatched. The CDR3 has 15 amino acids. For the CDR3, the DNA is TGCGCCAGCAGCTCTACAGGGGACGGGGTTCAGCCCCAGCATTTT. It is translated as CASSSTGDGVQPQHF.

The chain carries TRBV10-3 and TRBJ2-3, with 15 positions matching TRBD2. The J segment lost 5 bases and the V segment lost 4 bases, leaving 4 bases of the junction unmatched. The CDR3 consists of 16 residues. Germline lookup yields CDR1 ENHRY and CDR2 SYGVKD. The CDR3 loop reads CAISAGLAGGGDTQYF. CDR3 nucleotide sequence: TGTGCCATCAGTGCGGGACTAGCGGGAGGAGGAGATACGCAGTATTTT.

The chain uses TRBV7-3 and TRBJ2-7, with TRBD2 identical over 10 bases. CDR3 size: 17 residues. CDR1 and CDR2 from the germline V gene are SGHTA and FQGTGA. Trimming took 3 bases from V and 7 from J; bases not matched to a gene: 15. The CDR3 region is CASSLNPRGLAGGEQYF. The DNA of the CDR3 is TGTGCCAGCAGCTTGAATCCACGGGGCTTAGCGGGGGGTGAGCAGTACTTC.